This T cell receptor (beta chain) was captured by sequencing in a study of identical twins. General study findings and limits: Conclusions came from cross-sectional statistical analysis, not from following the same donors.

This clonotype was recorded many times. The antigen remains unidentified. Unique molecular identifiers were present on the cDNA, and a universal primer site came from template switching. TCRdb independently ran MiXCR on the 5' RACE reads; one entry per CDR3 protein. The data hold roughly 480,000 distinct CDR3 sequences, with 24% observed a single time. Germline loops: CDR1 SQVTM, CDR2 ANQGSEA. V lost 5 bases and J lost 0; bases outside the gene matches: 1. The CDR3 is 14 amino acids. These records were also assigned to another study, of T cells expressing NK-cell markers.

Sequenced: CD4+ T cells sorted from blood. The sequence came from a woman between 18 and 29 years old in good health. The gene calls are TRBV29-1 and TRBJ2-6; 7 positions match TRBD1. CDR3 sequence reads: CSVHRGSGANVLTF. The CDR3 DNA sequence: TGCAGCGTTCACAGGGGCTCTGGGGCCAACGTCCTGACTTTC.